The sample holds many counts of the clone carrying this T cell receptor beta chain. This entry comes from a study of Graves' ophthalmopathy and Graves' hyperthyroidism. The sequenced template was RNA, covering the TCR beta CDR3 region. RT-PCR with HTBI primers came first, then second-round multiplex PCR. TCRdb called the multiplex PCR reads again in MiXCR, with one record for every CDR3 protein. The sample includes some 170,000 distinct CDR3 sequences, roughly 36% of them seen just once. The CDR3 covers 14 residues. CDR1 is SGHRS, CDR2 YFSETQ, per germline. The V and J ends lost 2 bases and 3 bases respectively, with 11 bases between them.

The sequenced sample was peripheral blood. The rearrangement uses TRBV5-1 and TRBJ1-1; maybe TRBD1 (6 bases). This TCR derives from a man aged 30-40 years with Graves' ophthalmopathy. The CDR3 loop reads CASSLQGRDTEAFF. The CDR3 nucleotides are TGCGCCAGCAGCTTACAGGGAAGGGACACTGAAGCTTTCTTT. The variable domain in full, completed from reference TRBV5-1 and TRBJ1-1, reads KAGVTQTPRYLIKTRGQQVTLSCSPISGHRSVSWYQQTPGQGLQFLFEYFSETQRNKGNFPGRFSGRQFSNSRSEMNVSTLELGDSALYLCASSLQGRDTEAFFGQGTRLTVV.